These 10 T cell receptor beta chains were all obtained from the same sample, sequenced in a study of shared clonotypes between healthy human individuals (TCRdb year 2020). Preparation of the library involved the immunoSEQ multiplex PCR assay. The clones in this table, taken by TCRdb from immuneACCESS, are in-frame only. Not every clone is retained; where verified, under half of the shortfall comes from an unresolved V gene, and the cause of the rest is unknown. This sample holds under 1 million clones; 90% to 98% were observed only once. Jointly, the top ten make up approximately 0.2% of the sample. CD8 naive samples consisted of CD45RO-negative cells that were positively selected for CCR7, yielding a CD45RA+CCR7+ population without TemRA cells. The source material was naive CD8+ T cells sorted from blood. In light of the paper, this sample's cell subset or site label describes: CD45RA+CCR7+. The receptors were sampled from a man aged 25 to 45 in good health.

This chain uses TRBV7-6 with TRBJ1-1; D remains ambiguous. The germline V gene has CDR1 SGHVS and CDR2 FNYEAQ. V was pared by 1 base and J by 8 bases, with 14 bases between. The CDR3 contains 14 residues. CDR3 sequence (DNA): TGTGCCAGCAGCTTAGGGATAGAGGGAGGCGAAGCTTTCTTT. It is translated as CASSLGIEGGEAFF.

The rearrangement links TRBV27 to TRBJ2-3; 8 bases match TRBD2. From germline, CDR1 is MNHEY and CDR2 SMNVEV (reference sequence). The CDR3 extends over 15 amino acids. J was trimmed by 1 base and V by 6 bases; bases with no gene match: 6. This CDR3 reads CASSDETSGTDTQYF. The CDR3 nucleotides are TGTGCCAGCAGCGACGAGACTAGCGGCACAGATACGCAGTATTTT.

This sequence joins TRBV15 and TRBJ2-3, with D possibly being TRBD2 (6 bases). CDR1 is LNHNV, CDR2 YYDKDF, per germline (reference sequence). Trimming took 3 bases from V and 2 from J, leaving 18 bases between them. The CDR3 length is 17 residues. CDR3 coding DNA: TGTGCCACCAGCAGCGGATTTCTAGCGACAGTCACAGATACGCAGTATTTT. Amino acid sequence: CATSSGFLATVTDTQYF.

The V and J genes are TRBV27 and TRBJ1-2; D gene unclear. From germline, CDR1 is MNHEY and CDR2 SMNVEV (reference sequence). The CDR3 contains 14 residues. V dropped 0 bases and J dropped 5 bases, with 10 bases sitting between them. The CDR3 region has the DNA TGTGCCAGCAGTTTATCCTTCGACGGATATGGCTACACCTTC. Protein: CASSLSFDGYGYTF.

The CDR3 region is CASSLRGHGEQYF. DNA for the CDR3: TGTGCCAGCAGTTTAAGGGGGCACGGCGAGCAGTACTTC. This chain uses TRBV27 with TRBJ2-7; 7 positions agree with TRBD1. The germline CDR1 and CDR2 sequences are MNHEY and SMNVEV (reference sequence). The V and J ends lost 2 bases and 6 bases, in that order; junction bases with no gene match: 4. The CDR3 has 13 residues.

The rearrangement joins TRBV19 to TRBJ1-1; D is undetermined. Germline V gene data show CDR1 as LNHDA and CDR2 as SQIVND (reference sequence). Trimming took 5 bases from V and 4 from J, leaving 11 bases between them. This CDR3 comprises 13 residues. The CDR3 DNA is TGTGCCAGTAGTGAAGGGTGGGGCACTGAAGCTTTCTTT. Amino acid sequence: CASSEGWGTEAFF.

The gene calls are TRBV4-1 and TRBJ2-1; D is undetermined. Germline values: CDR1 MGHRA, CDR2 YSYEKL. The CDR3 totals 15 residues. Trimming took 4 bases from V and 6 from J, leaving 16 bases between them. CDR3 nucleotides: TGCGCCAGCAGCCCCCGGCAGGTGGGCCTCAATGAGCAGTTCTTC. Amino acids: CASSPRQVGLNEQFF.

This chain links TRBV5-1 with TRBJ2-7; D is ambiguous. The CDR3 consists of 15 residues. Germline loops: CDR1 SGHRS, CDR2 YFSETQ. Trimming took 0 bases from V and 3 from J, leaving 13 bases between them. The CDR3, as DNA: TGCGCCAGCAGCTTGGTTCTTATGGGCCGCTACGAGCAGTACTTC. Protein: CASSLVLMGRYEQYF.

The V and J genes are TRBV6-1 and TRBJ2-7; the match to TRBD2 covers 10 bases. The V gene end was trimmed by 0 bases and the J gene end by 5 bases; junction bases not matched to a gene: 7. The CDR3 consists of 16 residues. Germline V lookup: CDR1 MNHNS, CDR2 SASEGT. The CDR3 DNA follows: TGTGCCAGCAGTGAAGCGCGGTGGCTAGCGGGAGACGAGCAGTACTTC. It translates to CASSEARWLAGDEQYF.

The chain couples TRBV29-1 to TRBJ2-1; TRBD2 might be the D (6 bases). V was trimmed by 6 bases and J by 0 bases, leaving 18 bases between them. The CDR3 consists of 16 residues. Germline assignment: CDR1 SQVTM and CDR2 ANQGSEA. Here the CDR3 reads CSVQGGIVNSYNEQFF. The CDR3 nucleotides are TGCAGCGTACAAGGCGGGATTGTAAACTCCTACAATGAGCAGTTCTTC.